These T cell receptor beta chains were read from a single sample in a study of memory CD8 T cells in hepatitis C reinfection. TCRdb keeps only in-frame clones here, not all; method: immunoSEQ multiplex PCR. Of approximately 49,000 clones in the sample, roughly nine tenths were seen once. The sequenced sample was naive CD8+ T cells sorted from blood. These receptors were obtained from a young man with hepatitis C virus infection. Both conserved end residues are part of each CDR3. A D gene is named only where the DNA matches it firmly. Some rows have no size entry. The others give once, few or many, or a class for an expanded clone.

cdr3_aa,cdr3_nt,j_call,d_call,clone_size,v_call
CAWNEGARREQFF,TGTGCCTGGAACGAGGGAGCGAGGCGGGAGCAGTTCTTC,TRBJ2-1,-,-,TRBV30
CASSFLHEREDSYEQYF,TGTGCCAGCAGCTTTCTCCACGAGCGGGAGGACTCCTACGAGCAGTACTTC,TRBJ2-7,TRBD2,-,TRBV7-2
CSVVSPNVRGEAFF,TGCAGCGTTGTATCCCCCAACGTCAGGGGTGAAGCTTTCTTT,TRBJ1-1,-,once,TRBV29-1
CASSFPLAGGITGELFF,TGTGCCAGCAGTTTTCCTCTAGCGGGGGGGATCACCGGGGAGCTGTTTTTT,TRBJ2-2,TRBD2,-,TRBV27
CASSEGLAGYEQYF,TGTGCCAGCAGCGAGGGACTAGCGGGCTACGAGCAGTACTTC,TRBJ2-7,TRBD2,-,TRBV9
CASSLALTGENTDTQYF,TGTGCCAGCAGCTTAGCGTTAACAGGAGAAAACACAGATACGCAGTATTTT,TRBJ2-3,-,-,TRBV7-8
CASSLGGTGIYEQYF,TGTGCCAGCAGCTTAGGCGGGACGGGGATCTACGAGCAGTACTTC,TRBJ2-7,-,-,TRBV11-1
CASSLGLAGGTDTQYF,TGTGCCAGCAGCTTAGGACTAGCGGGGGGCACAGATACGCAGTATTTT,TRBJ2-3,TRBD2,-,TRBV7-2
CSALDSYNEQFF,TGCAGCGCCTTGGACTCGTACAATGAGCAGTTCTTC,TRBJ2-1,-,-,TRBV29-1
CASSMGQGVEQYF,TGTGCCAGCAGCATGGGGCAGGGGGTCGAGCAGTACTTC,TRBJ2-7,TRBD1,-,TRBV6-4
CSPSGSTFYTDTQYF,TGCAGCCCTAGCGGGTCTACCTTTTACACAGATACGCAGTATTTT,TRBJ2-3,TRBD2,few,TRBV29-1
CSVVIRSVSSGTVEQYF,TGCAGCGTTGTTATTAGATCGGTGTCTAGCGGGACTGTCGAGCAGTACTTC,TRBJ2-7,TRBD2,-,TRBV29-1
CASSSTVDSGMSSYEQYF,TGCGCCAGCAGCTCCACCGTAGATAGCGGGATGAGCTCCTACGAGCAGTACTTC,TRBJ2-7,TRBD2,-,TRBV5-1
CASSPTGGPGDTQYF,TGTGCCAGCAGCCCAACGGGAGGGCCCGGAGATACGCAGTATTTT,TRBJ2-3,TRBD2,-,TRBV7-3
CASSMRTSANQPQHF,TGTGCCAGTAGTATGAGGACAAGTGCTAATCAGCCCCAGCATTTT,TRBJ1-5,-,-,TRBV19
CASSKQTDSSDYGYTF,TGCGCCAGCAGCAAACAGACGGACAGTAGTGACTATGGCTACACCTTC,TRBJ1-2,-,-,TRBV5-1
CASSLDGRFYNSPLHF,TGTGCCAGCAGCTTGGATGGCAGGTTCTATAATTCACCCCTCCACTTT,TRBJ1-6,-,-,TRBV5-6
CASAGRGIDGYTF,TGTGCCAGCGCCGGGAGGGGCATAGATGGCTACACCTTC,TRBJ1-2,-,-,TRBV7-9
CASSAGYGNTIYF,TGTGCCAGCAGCGCAGGGTACGGAAACACCATATATTTT,TRBJ1-3,-,-,TRBV9
CSGDSYSYNEQFF,TGCAGCGGGGACAGTTATTCCTACAATGAGCAGTTCTTC,TRBJ2-1,TRBD1,-,TRBV29-1
CASSLGGVAGAQYF,TGTGCCAGCAGCTTGGGGGGGGTGGCCGGCGCGCAGTATTTT,TRBJ2-3,TRBD2,-,TRBV7-9
CASSFGTGTDTQYF,TGTGCCAGCAGTTTCGGGACAGGGACAGATACGCAGTATTTT,TRBJ2-3,TRBD1,-,TRBV27
CASSTSLGDRSSYEQYF,TGTGCCAGCAGCACCTCACTGGGGGACAGGAGCTCCTACGAGCAGTACTTC,TRBJ2-7,TRBD1,-,TRBV11-2
CASSTGTGGFSEQFF,TGTGCCAGCAGTACCGGGACAGGGGGCTTTAGTGAGCAGTTCTTC,TRBJ2-1,TRBD1,-,TRBV27